Detailed here is one T cell receptor beta chain. The data were obtained in a study of control samples from healthy donors and cancer patients. Generated by immunoSEQ multiplex PCR, the TCRdb table keeps only in-frame clones and is missing some. The table has under 200,000 clones, 75% to 95% seen once. CDR1 and CDR2 (germline): SGHTA, FQGNSA. The trim removed 5 bases at V and 6 bases at J, leaving 6 bases unmatched. The CDR3 spans 15 residues. The source material was blood. The J gene is TRBJ2-3, the V gene TRBV7-2; 12 bases are a match to TRBD2. The source is a woman aged 25 to 45 in good health. The CDR3 coding sequence is TGTGCCAGCAGCCTCGGACTAGCGGGGATGGATACGCAGTATTTT. Protein: CASSLGLAGMDTQYF.